The rows below give T cell receptor beta chains drawn from one sample of a study of human T cells and chemical hapten exposure. TCRdb passed the RACE reads through MiXCR, listing each CDR3 protein once. The sample contains around 130,000 distinct CDR3 sequences, around 10% of which appear only once. Sequencing used whole blood, obtained in connection with sensitization to the hapten diphenylcyclopropenone (DPC). These receptors were collected from a woman aged 45-60 years with alopecia areata. Some clones in this sample may be carry-over from other donors' samples. Each CDR3 is given with its conserved first and last residue. A D gene is named only where the DNA matches it firmly. Expanded clones get a size class; other rows say once, few or many, or leave the size out.

>NA|15|TRBJ1-2|TRBV10-2|TRBD1
TGCGCCAGCAGCAGACCAGGACAGGGTAGAGGCGGCTACACCTTC
CASSRPGQGRGGYTF
>NA|13|TRBJ1-1|TRBV5-1|NA
TGCGCCAGCAGGTCGTCAGTGAACACTGAAGCTTTCTTT
CASRSSVNTEAFF
>few|15|TRBJ1-3|TRBV6-6|NA
TGTGCCAGCAGTAGGGACGGATCCTCTGGAAACACCATATATTTT
CASSRDGSSGNTIYF
>few|16|TRBJ1-5|TRBV6-1|NA
TGTGCCAGTACCTGGGGCGCTCCGGGTTCAAATCAGCCCCAGCATTTT
CASTWGAPGSNQPQHF
>few|15|TRBJ2-1|TRBV28|TRBD1
TGTGCCAGCAGTTTAGAGGACAGGGCTGTCAATGAGCAGTTCTTC
CASSLEDRAVNEQFF
>few|15|TRBJ1-6|TRBV20-1|NA
TGCAGTGCTAGAGATGTCGGCTCCTATAATTCACCCCTCCACTTT
CSARDVGSYNSPLHF
>few|14|TRBJ2-3|TRBV13|NA
TGTGCCAGCAGCGTTTTAGCGAGGACAGATACGCAGTATTTT
CASSVLARTDTQYF
>NA|16|TRBJ1-2|TRBV6-5|TRBD1
TGTGCCAGCAGTTACTCCCCCTGGGACAGGGCAGCTGGCTACACCTTC
CASSYSPWDRAAGYTF
>NA|14|TRBJ2-2|TRBV12-3/TRBV12-4|NA
TGTGCCAGCAGTTTAGGGAAATCGCGCGGGGAGCTGTTTTTT
CASSLGKSRGELFF
>NA|12|TRBJ1-3|TRBV6-5|NA
TGTGCCAGCATGGGGTCTGGAAACACCATATATTTT
CASMGSGNTIYF
>few|15|TRBJ1-6|TRBV7-9|NA
TGTGCCAGCAGCTTAGCCGGGCGGAACAATTCACCCCTCCACTTT
CASSLAGRNNSPLHF
>many|13|TRBJ2-1|TRBV27|NA
TGTGCCAGCAGTGGTCCTAGCCCCAATGAGCAGTTCTTC
CASSGPSPNEQFF
>NA|13|TRBJ2-1|TRBV5-1|TRBD2
TGCGCCAGCAGGACTAGCGGGACGAATGAGCAGTTCTTC
CASRTSGTNEQFF
>NA|14|TRBJ2-2|TRBV25-1|NA
TGTGCCAGCAGTGACTCGGGGAGAGCCGGGGAGCTGTTTTTT
CASSDSGRAGELFF
>few|15|TRBJ2-7|TRBV9|TRBD2
TGTGCCAGCAGCCGACTAGCGGGAGTTAGTGGGGAGCAGTACTTC
CASSRLAGVSGEQYF
>many|17|TRBJ2-3|TRBV20-1|TRBD2
TGCAGTGCTGGAAAGACTAGCGGGGGAACGGGCACAGATACGCAGTATTTT
CSAGKTSGGTGTDTQYF
>NA|13|TRBJ2-2|TRBV29-1|NA
TGCAGCGCCGCGACGCAGATCGGAGGGGAGCTGTTTTTT
CSAATQIGGELFF